This T cell receptor (beta chain) comes out of a study of blood T cell repertoires in COVID-19. Original processing methods: Amplification of reference gene primers was used by the study to estimate nucleated cell counts. The method was immunoSEQ multiplex PCR; TCRdb's version includes in-frame clones alone and lacks a portion of them. Clone size and V and J calls were adopted from that table, with D and trimming inferred from the DNA. Of approximately 300,000 clones listed, around 91% were seen once; the top ten hold 0.8% to 1.3%. Per the germline V gene, CDR1 is SGDLS and CDR2 is YYNGEE. The CDR3 is 18 amino acids. V lost 0 bases and J lost 2; bases outside the gene matches: 12.

The receptor was isolated from a woman aged 40 to 50 with COVID-19, enrolled during active disease. This sequence joins TRBV9 and TRBJ1-2; 8 nucleotides match TRBD1. Specimen: peripheral blood. In nucleotides, the CDR3 is TGTGCCAGCAGCGTAGCCCCACTCAGCAGGACAGGGAACTATGGCTACACCTTC. Amino acids: CASSVAPLSRTGNYGYTF. Drawing the rest from reference TRBV9 and TRBJ1-2, the complete variable domain is DSGVTQTPKHLITATGQRVTLRCSPRSGDLSVYWYQQSLDQGLQFLIQYYNGEERAKGNILERFSAQQFPDLHSELNLSSLELGDSALYFCASSVAPLSRTGNYGYTFGSGTRLTVV.